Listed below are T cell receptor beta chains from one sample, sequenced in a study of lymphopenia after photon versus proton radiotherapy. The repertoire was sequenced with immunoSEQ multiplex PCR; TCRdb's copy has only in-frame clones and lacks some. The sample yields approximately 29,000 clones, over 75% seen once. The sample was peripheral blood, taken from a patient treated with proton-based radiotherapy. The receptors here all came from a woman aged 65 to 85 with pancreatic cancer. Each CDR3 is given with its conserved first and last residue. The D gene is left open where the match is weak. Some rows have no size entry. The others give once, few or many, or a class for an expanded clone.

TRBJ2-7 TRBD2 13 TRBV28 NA TGTGCCGTCTCTAGCGGGTCGCCCTACGAGCAGTACTTC CAVSSGSPYEQYF
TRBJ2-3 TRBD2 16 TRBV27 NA TGTGCCAGCCGCCTCGGGACTAGCGGGTTAAAAGATACGCAGTATTTT CASRLGTSGLKDTQYF
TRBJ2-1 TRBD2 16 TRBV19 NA TGTGCCAGTAGTATCGTAGCGGGAGGGCCTTCTGGTGAGCAGTTCTTC CASSIVAGGPSGEQFF
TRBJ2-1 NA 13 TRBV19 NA TGTGCCAGTAGTATGAACGGGAACAATGAGCAGTTCTTC CASSMNGNNEQFF
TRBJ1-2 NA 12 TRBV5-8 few TGTGCCAGCAGCTTCGGCTCATATGGCTACACCTTC CASSFGSYGYTF
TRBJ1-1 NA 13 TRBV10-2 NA TGCGCCACCCAGTCCACGATGAACACTGAAGCTTTCTTT CATQSTMNTEAFF
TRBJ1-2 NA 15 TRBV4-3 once TGCGCCAGCAGCCAAGTCGGAACGGACTCTCGGGGCTACACCTTC CASSQVGTDSRGYTF
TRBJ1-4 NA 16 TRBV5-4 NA TGTGCCAGCAGCTTCTCAAGGGGAGGGCGTGGTGAAAAACTGTTTTTT CASSFSRGGRGEKLFF
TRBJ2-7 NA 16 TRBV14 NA TGTGCCAGCAGCCACCTAGCGACGGCGGACTCCTACGAGCAGTACTTC CASSHLATADSYEQYF
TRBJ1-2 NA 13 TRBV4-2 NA TGTGCCGTGGGGGAGGGAGCGAACTATGGCTACACCTTC CAVGEGANYGYTF
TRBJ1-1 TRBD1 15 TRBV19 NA TGTGCCAGTAGTATGAACCGCGGACAGGGGGCTGAAGCTTTCTTT CASSMNRGQGAEAFF
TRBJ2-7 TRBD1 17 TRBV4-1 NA TGCGCCAGCAGCCGCCTAGAGGGGGGGACAGGGGACTACGAGCAGTACTTC CASSRLEGGTGDYEQYF
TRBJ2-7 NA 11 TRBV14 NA TGTGCCAGCAGCCAAGGGGGGCGGCAGTACTTC CASSQGGRQYF
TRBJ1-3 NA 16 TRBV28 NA TGTGCCAGCAGTTTATTGGGCAGTTGGTCTGGAAACACCATATATTTT CASSLLGSWSGNTIYF
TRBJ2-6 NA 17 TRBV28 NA TGTGCCAGCAGTTTAGACGTCGGAGGCTCTGGGGCCAACGTCCTGACTTTC CASSLDVGGSGANVLTF
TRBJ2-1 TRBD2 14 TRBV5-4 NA TGTGCCAGCAGCTTTGGACTAGCCTACAATGAGCAGTTCTTC CASSFGLAYNEQFF
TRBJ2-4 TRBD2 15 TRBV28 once TGTGCCAGCTCTGCACGGGGGGTCACCAAAAACATTCAGTACTTC CASSARGVTKNIQYF
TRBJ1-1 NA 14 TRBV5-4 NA TGTGCCAGCAGCTCCGAGGACGTAAGGGCTGAAGCTTTCTTT CASSSEDVRAEAFF
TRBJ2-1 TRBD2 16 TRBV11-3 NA TGTGCCAGCAGCTGGGGACTAGCGGGAGGTCTCGGGGAGCAGTTCTTC CASSWGLAGGLGEQFF
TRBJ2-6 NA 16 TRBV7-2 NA TGTGCCAGCAGCTTTGATAGTCAGCCGTGGGCCAACGTCCTGACTTTC CASSFDSQPWANVLTF
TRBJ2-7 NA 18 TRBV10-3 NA TGTGCCATCAGTGACCGCGGGCTCCCGGCGGGACCCTCCTACGAGCAGTACTTC CAISDRGLPAGPSYEQYF
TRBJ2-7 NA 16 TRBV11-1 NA TGTGCCAGCAGCTTAGGGGATGGGGGCGCCTCCTACGAGCAGTACTTC CASSLGDGGASYEQYF
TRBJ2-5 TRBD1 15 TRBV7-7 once TGTGCTAGCAGCTTAGCGCAGGGGGCGCGTGAGACCCAGTACTTC CASSLAQGARETQYF
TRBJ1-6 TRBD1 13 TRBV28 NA TGTGCCAGTCGTCGGACAGGCCCCTCACCCCTCCACTTT CASRRTGPSPLHF
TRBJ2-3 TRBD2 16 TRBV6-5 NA TGTGCCAGCAGTTTAGTAGCGGGGGGTCGTACAGATACGCAGTATTTT CASSLVAGGRTDTQYF
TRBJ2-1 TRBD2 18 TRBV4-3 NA TGCGCCAGCAGCCAAGATCGCATAACTAGCGGGCTTTACAATGAGCAGTTCTTC CASSQDRITSGLYNEQFF
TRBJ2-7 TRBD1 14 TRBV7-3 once TGTGCCAGCAGCCCCGACAGGGCCCACTACGAGCAGTACTTC CASSPDRAHYEQYF
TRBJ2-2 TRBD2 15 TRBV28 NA TGTGCCAGCACCATTACGGGAGGTCGCACCGGGGAGCTGTTTTTT CASTITGGRTGELFF
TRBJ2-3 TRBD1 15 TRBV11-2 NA TGTGCCAGCAGCTTAGAATACAGGGGAACAGATACGCAGTATTTT CASSLEYRGTDTQYF
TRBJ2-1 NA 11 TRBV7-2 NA TGTGCCAGCACTCCGGCCAATGAGCAGTTCTTC CASTPANEQFF
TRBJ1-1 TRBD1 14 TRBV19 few TGTGCCAGTAGTAAAGCCGGGACAGGGTTAGGAGCTTTCTTT CASSKAGTGLGAFF